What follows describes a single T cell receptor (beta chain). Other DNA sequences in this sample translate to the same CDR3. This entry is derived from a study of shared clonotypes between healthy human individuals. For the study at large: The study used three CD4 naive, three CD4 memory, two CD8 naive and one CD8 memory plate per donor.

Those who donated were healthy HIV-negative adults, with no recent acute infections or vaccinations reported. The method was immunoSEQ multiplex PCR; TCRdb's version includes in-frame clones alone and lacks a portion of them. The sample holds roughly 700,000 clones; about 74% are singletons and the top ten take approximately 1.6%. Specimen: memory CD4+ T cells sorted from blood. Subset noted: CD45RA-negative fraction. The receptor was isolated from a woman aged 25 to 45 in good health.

The DNA for the CDR3 is TGTGCCAGCAGCTTGGGGGGTATGAACACTGAAGCTTTCTTT. Protein sequence: CASSLGGMNTEAFF. V is TRBV11-2 and J is TRBJ1-1; D is possibly TRBD1 (5 bases). V was shortened by 3 bases and J by 0 bases, with 8 bases between the two germline ends. Germline CDR1 SGHAT, CDR2 FQNNGV. This CDR3 comprises 14 residues.